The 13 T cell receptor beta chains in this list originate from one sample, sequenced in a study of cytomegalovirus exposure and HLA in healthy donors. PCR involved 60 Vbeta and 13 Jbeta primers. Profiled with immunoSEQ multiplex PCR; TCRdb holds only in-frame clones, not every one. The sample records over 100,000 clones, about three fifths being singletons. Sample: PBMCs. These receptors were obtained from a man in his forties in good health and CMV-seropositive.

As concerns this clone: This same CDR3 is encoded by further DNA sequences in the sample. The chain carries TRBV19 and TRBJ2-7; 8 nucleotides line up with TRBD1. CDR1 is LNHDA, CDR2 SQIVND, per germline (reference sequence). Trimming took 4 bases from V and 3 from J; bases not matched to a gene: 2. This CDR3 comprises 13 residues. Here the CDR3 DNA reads TGTGCCAGTAGTAGGGACAGGAACTACGAGCAGTACTTC. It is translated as CASSRDRNYEQYF.

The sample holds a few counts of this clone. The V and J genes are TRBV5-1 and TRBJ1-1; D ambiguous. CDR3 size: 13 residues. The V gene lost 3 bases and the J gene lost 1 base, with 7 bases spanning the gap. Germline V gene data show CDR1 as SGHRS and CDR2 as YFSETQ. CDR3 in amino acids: CASSYVQNTEAFF. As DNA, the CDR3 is TGCGCCAGCAGCTATGTACAGAACACTGAAGCTTTCTTT.

DNA of the CDR3: TGTGCCAGCACGGGACTAGCGGGAGAAAGAGTCTACAATGAGCAGTTCTTC. Translation gives CASTGLAGERVYNEQFF. V is TRBV27 and J is TRBJ2-1; 14 bases map to TRBD2. V lost 7 bases, J lost 3 bases, and 8 bases stayed unmatched. The germline CDR1 and CDR2 sequences are MNHEY and SMNVEV (reference sequence). The CDR3 runs 17 residues.

DNA for the CDR3: TGTGCCAGCAGCCTAGAGGAGAGGAGATTAGAATACGAGCAGTACTTC. Translated: CASSLEERRLEYEQYF. The chain carries TRBV7-8 and TRBJ2-7; D not resolved. CDR3 length: 16 amino acids. V lost 5 bases to trimming and J lost 4 bases, with 21 bases between them. CDR1 SGHVS and CDR2 FQNEAQ come from the germline V gene.

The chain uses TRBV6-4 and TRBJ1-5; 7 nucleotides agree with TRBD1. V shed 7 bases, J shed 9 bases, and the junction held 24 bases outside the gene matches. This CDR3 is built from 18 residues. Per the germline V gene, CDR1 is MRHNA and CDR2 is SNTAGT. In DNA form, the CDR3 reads TGTGCCAGCATTAGTGTGGGACAGATGACAAGGACTCGGGGGCCCCAGCATTTT. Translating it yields CASISVGQMTRTRGPQHF.

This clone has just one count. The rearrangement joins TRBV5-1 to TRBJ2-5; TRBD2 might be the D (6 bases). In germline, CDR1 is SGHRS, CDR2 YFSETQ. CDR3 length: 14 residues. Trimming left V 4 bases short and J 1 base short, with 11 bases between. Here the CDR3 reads CASSPQGLQETQYF. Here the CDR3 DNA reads TGCGCCAGCAGCCCCCAGGGACTCCAAGAGACCCAGTACTTC.

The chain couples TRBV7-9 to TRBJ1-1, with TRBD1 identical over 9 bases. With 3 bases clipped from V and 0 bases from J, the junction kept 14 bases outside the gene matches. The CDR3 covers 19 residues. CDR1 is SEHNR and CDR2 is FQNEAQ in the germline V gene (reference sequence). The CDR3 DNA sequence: TGTGCCAGCAGCTTGGGGCTTGGGACAGGGCATGTCATGAACACTGAAGCTTTCTTT. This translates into CASSLGLGTGHVMNTEAFF. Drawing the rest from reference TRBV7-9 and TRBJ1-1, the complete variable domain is DTGVSQNPRHKITKRGQNVTFRCDPISEHNRLYWYRQTLGQGPEFLTYFQNEAQLEKSRLLSDRFSAERPKGSFSTLEIQRTEQGDSAMYLCASSLGLGTGHVMNTEAFFGQGTRLTVV.

The CDR3 sequence is CASRFDRGIPEAFF. The CDR3 DNA reads TGTGCCAGCAGATTTGACAGGGGGATTCCCGAAGCTTTCTTT. The chain has TRBV6-5 and TRBJ1-1, with TRBD1 identical over 9 bases. Germline CDR1 reads MNHEY; CDR2 reads SVGAGI. This CDR3 has 14 residues. J lost 8 bases, V lost 6 bases, and 10 bases had no gene match.

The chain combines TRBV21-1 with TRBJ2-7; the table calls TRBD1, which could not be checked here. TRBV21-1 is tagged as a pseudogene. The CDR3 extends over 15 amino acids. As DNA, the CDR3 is TGTGCCAGCAGCAGATACAGGGGGCCAGTCTACGAGCAGTACTTC. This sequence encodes CASSRYRGPVYEQYF.

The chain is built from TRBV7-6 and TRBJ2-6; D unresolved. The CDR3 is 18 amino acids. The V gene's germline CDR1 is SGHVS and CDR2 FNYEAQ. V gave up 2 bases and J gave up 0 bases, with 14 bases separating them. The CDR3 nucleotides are TGTGCCAGCAGCTTAAGTCAGACTCTTCGCTCTGGGGCCAACGTCCTGACTTTC. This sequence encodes CASSLSQTLRSGANVLTF.

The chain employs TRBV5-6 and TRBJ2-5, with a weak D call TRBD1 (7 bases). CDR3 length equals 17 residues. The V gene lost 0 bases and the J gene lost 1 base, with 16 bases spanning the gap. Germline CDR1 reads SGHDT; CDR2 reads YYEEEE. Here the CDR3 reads CASSLEYGGGIQETQYF. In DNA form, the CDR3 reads TGTGCCAGCAGCTTGGAATACGGAGGGGGCATCCAAGAGACCCAGTACTTC.

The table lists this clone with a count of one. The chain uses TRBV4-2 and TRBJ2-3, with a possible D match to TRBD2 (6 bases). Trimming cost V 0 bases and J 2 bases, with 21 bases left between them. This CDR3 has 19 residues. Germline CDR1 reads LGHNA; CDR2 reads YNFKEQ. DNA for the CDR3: TGTGCCAGCAGCCAAGACCGCGGGGTGAGCCGAAGAAACACAGATACGCAGTATTTT. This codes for CASSQDRGVSRRNTDTQYF.

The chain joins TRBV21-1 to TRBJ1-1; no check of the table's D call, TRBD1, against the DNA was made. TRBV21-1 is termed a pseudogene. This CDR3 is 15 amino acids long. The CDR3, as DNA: TGTGCCAGCAGCACCACAGGGGCAACGAACACTGAAGCTTTCTTT. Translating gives CASSTTGATNTEAFF.